What follows are 22 T cell receptor beta chains derived from one specimen sequenced in a study of CD8 T cells in ankylosing spondylitis. In TCRdb, the 5' RACE reads were re-called with MiXCR into one record per CDR3 protein. The sample includes 100,000 to 150,000 distinct CDR3 sequences, around 9.3% of them seen just once. The material sequenced was blood, either unsorted or a sorted T cell fraction (not recorded which). The receptors were sampled from a male donor with ankylosing spondylitis or in good health (not recorded which).

This clonotype appeared a few times. V usage is TRBV4-3 and J usage is TRBJ2-3; D is undetermined. V lost 1 base and J lost 6, with 8 bases in between. Per germline, CDR1 LGHNA and CDR2 YSLEER. This CDR3 is 13 amino acids long. CDR3 amino acids: CASSQATGDTQYF. The DNA of the CDR3 is TGCGCCAGCAGCCAAGCTACTGGTGATACGCAGTATTTT.

This clonotype was recorded many times. J is TRBJ2-5 and V is TRBV6-1; 11 bases line up with TRBD2. J gave up 9 bases and V 8 bases, and 17 bases lay outside the gene matches. CDR3 length: 16 amino acids. Germline loops: CDR1 MNHNS, CDR2 SASEGT. The CDR3 here is CASREGTSGRFASQYF. The CDR3 nucleotides read TGTGCCAGCCGAGAAGGGACTAGCGGACGTTTTGCGTCCCAGTACTTC.

This clonotype was counted at least ten times. The chain recombines TRBV7-2 with TRBJ2-1; no clear D. V was trimmed by 4 bases and J by 9 bases, leaving 25 bases between them. Looked up from germline, CDR1 is SGHTA and CDR2 is FQGNSA. This CDR3 region has 17 residues. CDR3 amino acids: CASSSSPLIPPSGEQFF. The CDR3 region has the DNA TGTGCCAGCAGCTCCTCCCCGCTGATACCGCCTTCGGGTGAGCAGTTCTTC.

This clonotype was counted at least ten times. The genes are TRBV12-3 or TRBV12-4 and TRBJ2-1; 7 nucleotides line up with TRBD2. Trimming took 2 bases from V and 6 from J; bases not matched to a gene: 7. The CDR3 totals 15 residues. This CDR3 is CASSLWSRLANEQFF. As DNA, the CDR3 is TGTGCCAGCAGTTTATGGTCACGACTAGCCAATGAGCAGTTCTTC.

The sample holds many counts of this clonotype. The CDR3 DNA follows: TGTGCCAGCAGCTTAGCGCAGGGACAGGGCTACGAGCAGTACTTC. Translating it yields CASSLAQGQGYEQYF. The chain carries TRBV7-8 and TRBJ2-7; TRBD1 aligns across 9 bases. Unmatched junction bases numbered 3, after V lost 0 bases and J lost 3 bases. Germline lookup yields CDR1 SGHVS and CDR2 FQNEAQ. The CDR3 sequence is 15 residues long.

This clonotype was seen ten or more times. The chain is built from TRBV7-9 and TRBJ2-7; D gene ambiguous. Trimming took off 4 bases at V and 3 bases at J, with 13 bases between the two ends. This CDR3 comprises 14 residues. Looked up from germline, CDR1 is SEHNR and CDR2 is FQNEAQ (reference sequence). CDR3 sequence: CASSSPGRNYEQYF. CDR3 DNA sequence: TGTGCCAGCAGCTCACCCGGACGGAACTACGAGCAGTACTTC.

This clonotype was seen only a few times. V usage is TRBV5-1 and J usage is TRBJ2-6; D is ambiguous. The CDR3 covers 14 residues. Germline V CDR1 and CDR2: SGHRS, YFSETQ. V lost 0 bases and J 3 bases, leaving 4 bases between the germline ends. CDR3 in amino acids: CASSLADGANVLTF. CDR3 nucleotide sequence: TGCGCCAGCAGCTTGGCGGATGGGGCCAACGTCCTGACTTTC.

This clonotype came up many times. The chain is built from TRBV6-2 or TRBV6-3 and TRBJ2-1, with TRBD2 matching 9 bases. This CDR3 contains 14 residues. Per the germline V gene, CDR1 is MNHEY and CDR2 is SVGEGT. V shed 7 bases, J shed 5 bases, and the junction held 6 bases outside the gene matches. DNA of the CDR3: TGTGCCAGCAATTCAGCGGGAGGACACAATGAGCAGTTCTTC. This translates into CASNSAGGHNEQFF.

This clonotype was recorded many times. The chain joins TRBV29-1 to TRBJ2-5, with D possibly being TRBD1 (6 bases). Germline-derived CDR1 and CDR2 are SQVTM and ANQGSEA. V was cut by 7 bases and J by 2 bases, with 11 bases left in between. The CDR3 length is 12 residues. CDR3 residues: CSGGQRQETQYF. The CDR3 bases are TGCAGCGGCGGACAGAGACAAGAGACCCAGTACTTC.

This clonotype was found many times. The chain carries TRBV29-1 and TRBJ1-4, with 12 bases fitting TRBD1. The ends lost 7 bases at V and 8 bases at J; junction bases unmatched: 11. Germline-derived CDR1 and CDR2 are SQVTM and ANQGSEA. This CDR3 is built from 15 residues. DNA of the CDR3: TGCAGCGCCCGGGACAGGGGGCGGTCTGAGGAAAAACTGTTTTTT. Translation gives CSARDRGRSEEKLFF.

The chain recombines TRBV7-2 with TRBJ2-6; a weak D match, TRBD1 (5 bases). Germline assignment: CDR1 SGHTA and CDR2 FQGNSA. There are 17 residues in the CDR3. Trimming left V 0 bases short and J 2 bases short, with 11 bases between. CDR3: CASSLASAGTGANVLTF. CDR3 nucleotides: TGTGCCAGCAGCTTAGCTTCGGCAGGGACTGGGGCCAACGTCCTGACTTTC.

This chain uses TRBV10-3 with TRBJ1-6; TRBD1 matches 9 bases. CDR1 ENHRY and CDR2 SYGVKD come from the germline V gene. V lost 6 bases to trimming and J lost 7 bases; unmatched junction nucleotides: 7. The CDR3 runs to 15 residues. The CDR3 DNA is TGTGCCATCAGGGATACGACAGGGGGAAATTCACCCCTCCACTTT. This encodes CAIRDTTGGNSPLHF.

A few counts support this clonotype. CDR3 protein: CASSLGWNANTGELFF. Here the CDR3 DNA reads TGTGCCAGCAGCTTGGGGTGGAATGCCAACACCGGGGAGCTGTTTTTT. The gene calls are TRBV11-3 and TRBJ2-2, with D uncertain. The CDR3 contains 16 residues. V was trimmed by 3 bases and J by 2 bases, leaving 13 bases between them. CDR1 SGHNT and CDR2 YENEEA come from the germline V gene.

This clonotype has ten or more counts. This chain connects TRBV20-1 to TRBJ2-3, with D unresolved. This CDR3 is built from 14 residues. With 6 bases removed from V and 3 bases from J, the gap between germline ends came to 16 bases. Germline CDR1 DFQATT, CDR2 SNEGSKA (reference sequence). The CDR3 sequence is CSAKGWLDTDTQYF. CDR3 nucleotide sequence: TGCAGTGCGAAGGGCTGGCTAGATACAGATACGCAGTATTTT.

The table lists this clonotype with many counts. The rearrangement joins TRBV27 to TRBJ2-7; 11 bases are shared with TRBD2. Losses at the gene ends were 3 bases for V and 6 bases for J; bases not matched to a gene: 7. Germline V CDR1 and CDR2: MNHEY, SMNVEV (reference sequence). CDR3 length: 15 residues. The chain's CDR3 is CASSFFLAGGGEQYF. CDR3 DNA: TGTGCCAGCAGTTTCTTTCTAGCGGGAGGCGGCGAGCAGTACTTC.

This clonotype came up many times. The chain carries TRBV5-1 and TRBJ2-1; no firm D call. The V gene's germline CDR1 is SGHRS and CDR2 YFSETQ. The CDR3 is made up of 15 amino acids. V was trimmed by 5 bases and J by 0 bases, leaving 12 bases between them. The chain's CDR3 is CASRPYSGSYNEQFF. The CDR3 nucleotides are TGCGCCAGCAGACCCTACTCTGGCTCCTACAATGAGCAGTTCTTC.

This clonotype was seen repeatedly, ten times or more. The V call is TRBV7-2, the J call TRBJ2-3; D may be TRBD1 (5 bases). Germline CDR1 is SGHTA and CDR2 is FQGNSA. V lost 4 bases and J lost 2, with 13 bases in between. The length of the CDR3 is 15 residues. The CDR3 DNA is TGTGCCAGCAGCTCCGCGGACACTTACACAGATACGCAGTATTTT. This sequence encodes CASSSADTYTDTQYF.

Remarks on this clonotype: A much bigger clone sits one base away, suggesting this may be a read error. The chain is built from TRBV15 and TRBJ2-4, with D possibly TRBD1 on 6 matching bases. The CDR3 is 19 residues long. Germline V gives CDR1 LNHNV, CDR2 YYDKDF (reference sequence). The CDR3 coding sequence is TGTGCCACCAGCAGAGATCCCCCGACAGGAAGGGGAGCCAAAAACAGTCAGTACTTC. Residues: CATSRDPPTGRGAKNSQYF.

V usage is TRBV29-1 and J usage is TRBJ2-1; D gene ambiguous. This CDR3 is built from 11 residues. Per the germline V gene, CDR1 is SQVTM and CDR2 is ANQGSEA. The V and J ends lost 4 bases and 4 bases respectively, with 5 bases between them. The CDR3 is CSVGLYNEQFF. The DNA of the CDR3 is TGCAGCGTTGGGCTTTACAATGAGCAGTTCTTC.

This clonotype was picked up a small number of times. CDR3 region: CASSLEQGYNIQYF. The CDR3 DNA reads as TGTGCCAGCAGCTTGGAACAGGGGTACAACATTCAGTACTTC. V is TRBV5-5 and J is TRBJ2-4, with 7 nucleotides matching TRBD1. This CDR3 is built from 14 residues. The J segment lost 7 bases and the V segment lost 0 bases, leaving 4 bases of the junction unmatched. Germline assignment: CDR1 SGHKS and CDR2 YYEKEE (reference sequence).

A note on this clonotype: A read error may be the cause here, since a much bigger clone is one base away. DNA for the CDR3: TGTGCCATCAGTGATCTAATTAGCGGGAGTAGGAATGAGCAGTTCTTC. It encodes CAISDLISGSRNEQFF. The J gene is TRBJ2-1, the V gene TRBV10-3; TRBD2 aligns across 9 bases. The CDR3 is made up of 16 amino acids. The junction had 10 bases not matched to a gene; V was cut back by 3 bases and J by 7 bases. The germline V gene encodes CDR1 ENHRY and CDR2 SYGVKD.

This clonotype was counted many times. The chain recombines TRBV28 with TRBJ2-3; 9 bases are a match to TRBD1. Losses at the gene ends were 7 bases for V and 2 bases for J; bases not matched to a gene: 22. The CDR3 loop spans 20 amino acids. The germline V gene encodes CDR1 MDHEN and CDR2 SYDVKM. CDR3 region: CASTHTAERGTGISTDTQYF. The DNA of the CDR3 is TGTGCCAGCACCCACACCGCGGAACGGGGGACAGGGATATCCACAGATACGCAGTATTTT.